The clone carrying this T cell receptor beta chain was observed a single time. Its antigen is unknown. This entry belongs to a study of cytomegalovirus exposure and HLA in healthy donors. About the study: The same platform used for the 500 to 850 first-cohort repertoires was also used for the 100 to 150 validation repertoires, as a later analysis reported. Findings and caveats of the study: There were a few CMV-associated chains whose specificity for CMV antigens was confirmed in vitro.

Sequenced by immunoSEQ multiplex PCR; TCRdb stores in-frame clones only, minus some. The repertoire includes 100,000 to 150,000 clones, approximately 89% of them detected once, and roughly 1.2% sits in the top ten. This clonotype was obtained from a woman younger than 35 in good health and CMV-seronegative. The specimen was PBMCs.

The CDR3 is CASSLSRNYGYTF. CDR3 bases: TGTGCCAGCAGCTTGTCCAGGAACTATGGCTACACCTTC. This sequence joins TRBV5-4 and TRBJ1-2; D unresolved. The CDR3 has 13 amino acids. The germline gives CDR1 SGHNT, CDR2 YYREEE (reference sequence). The V end was cut by 1 base, the J end by 2 bases, with 6 bases between.